The clone carrying this T cell receptor beta chain was detected many times. Its antigen is still unknown. These data originate in a study of identical twins. Study-level points and caveats: Weaker excess sharing between twins was seen in beta out-of-frame sequences. The study reached conclusions through statistical analysis that was cross-sectional, not following the same donors. Out-of-frame alpha sequences shared by twins showed excess low generation probability.

From the 5' RACE reads, TCRdb called clonotypes with MiXCR, one entry per CDR3 protein. This table holds approximately 670,000 distinct CDR3 sequences, approximately 6% found once. V was pared by 0 bases and J by 5 bases, with 13 bases of the junction left unmatched. The CDR3 totals 17 residues. The germline V gene encodes CDR1 SGDLS and CDR2 YYNGEE. This sequence was found in a man between 18 and 29 years old in good health. The rearrangement uses TRBV9 and TRBJ2-7; 8 bases agree with TRBD2. What was sequenced was naive T cells sorted from blood. The chain's CDR3 is CASSVASGSTYADEQYF. The CDR3 nucleotides read TGTGCCAGCAGCGTAGCCAGCGGGAGTACTTATGCGGACGAGCAGTACTTC.